The clone carrying this T cell receptor (beta chain) was counted only a few times. This sample is part of a study of T-cell memory formation after mild COVID-19. Trimming shortened V by 5 bases and J by 2 bases, and 15 bases separated the two germline ends. The CDR3 covers 15 residues. TCR alpha and TCR beta cDNA libraries carrying sample barcodes and UMIs came from 5'RACE with constant-segment primers. TCRdb reprocessed the 5' RACE reads via MiXCR and lists one record per CDR3 protein. The sample has hundreds of thousands of distinct CDR3 sequences, roughly 15% seen once. The clonotype originates from a man aged 18 to 35 who had mild COVID-19 (a few samples of this study predate the infection). Cell type and time point are not known. The rearrangement uses TRBV12-3 or TRBV12-4 and TRBJ2-5; perhaps D is TRBD1 or TRBD2 (5 bases each). Sequences were obtained from PBMCs or a T cell subset sorted from them (not recorded which). The CDR3: CASSPRGPAQETQYF. The DNA of the CDR3 is TGTGCCAGCAGTCCTCGGGGCCCAGCGCAAGAGACCCAGTACTTC.